Listed here are 30 T cell receptor beta chains from one sample, sequenced in a study of lung T cells in sarcoidosis with Löfgren's syndrome. TCRdb called the reads again in MiXCR, with one record for every CDR3 protein. Altogether some 8,600 distinct CDR3 sequences are present, under 25% being singletons, with the ten largest covering 20% to 25%. What was sequenced was CD4+ T cells from bronchoalveolar lavage fluid. The receptors here all came from a human donor with sarcoidosis (Löfgren's syndrome or another form), or a control subject (not recorded which).

This clonotype was seen a few times. The chain combines TRBV6-1 with TRBJ2-1, with TRBD2 matching 11 bases. V trimming: 6 bases; J trimming: 4 bases; junction bases outside the gene matches: 5. Germline V CDR1 and CDR2: MNHNS, SASEGT. The CDR3 spans 15 residues. Here the CDR3 reads CASRAGTSGYNEQFF. The CDR3 DNA follows: TGTGCCAGCAGAGCCGGGACTAGCGGTTACAATGAGCAGTTCTTC.

This clonotype was recorded many times. The chain links TRBV5-7 to TRBJ1-1; TRBD1 aligns across 8 bases. TRBV5-7 counts as an open reading frame of uncertain function. Germline trimming cut 7 bases from V and 6 bases from J; bases unmatched to any gene: 8. The CDR3 is 13 amino acids. Written as DNA, the CDR3 is TGTGCCAGCGACAGGGGTAAGAAGGCTGAAGCTTTCTTT. This translates into CASDRGKKAEAFF.

This clonotype was counted ten times or more. J is TRBJ2-1 and V is TRBV24-1, with D hard to call. The CDR3 runs 11 residues. Germline loops: CDR1 KGHDR, CDR2 SFDVKD. Trimming removed 4 bases at V and 9 bases at J, with 6 bases between. The CDR3 here is CATSESGEQFF. The CDR3 bases are TGTGCCACCAGTGAGAGTGGTGAGCAGTTCTTC.

To note about this clonotype: Compared with germline, one end of the junction differs, possibly owing to a read error. This chain joins TRBV20-1 and TRBJ2-3; possible D gene TRBD2, 6 bases. Germline V gene lookup returns CDR1 DFQATT and CDR2 SNEGSKA (reference sequence). The CDR3 has 12 amino acids. CDR3 amino acids: CSARVRLDTQYF. The CDR3, as DNA: TGCAGTGCTAGAGTGAGACTAGATACACAGTATTTT.

This clonotype was detected many times. The chain recombines TRBV5-6 with TRBJ1-1, with D maybe TRBD1 (6 bases). The CDR3 spans 12 residues. Germline CDR1 SGHDT, CDR2 YYEEEE. V shed 5 bases and J shed 7 bases, with 12 bases lying between them. The CDR3 reads CASRSGQFEAFF. Written as DNA, the CDR3 is TGTGCCAGCAGATCCGGACAGTTTGAAGCTTTCTTT.

Worth noting for this clonotype: A read error may explain this, as a much larger clone is one base away. V and J are TRBV19 and TRBJ1-1, with D uncertain. The V gene's germline CDR1 is LNHDA and CDR2 SQIVND (reference sequence). The CDR3 contains 14 residues. In DNA, the CDR3 is TGTGCCAGTAGTTCTCAAGTCTTGAACACTGGAGCTTTCTTT. Translation: CASSSQVLNTGAFF.

The J gene is TRBJ1-2, the V gene TRBV12-3 or TRBV12-4, with a possible D match to TRBD1 (6 bases). The CDR3 has 13 amino acids. Trimming took 10 bases from V and 7 from J, leaving 19 bases between them. CDR3 in DNA: TGTGCCAATGGGGGTCCGGACAGCTTTGGCTACACCTTC. Residues: CANGGPDSFGYTF.

On this clonotype itself: This may be a read error: a much more frequent sequence differs by one nucleotide. This chain connects TRBV5-1 to TRBJ2-5; possible D gene TRBD1, 5 bases. Trimming removed 4 bases from V and 7 bases from J, with 14 bases in between. In germline, CDR1 is SGHRS, CDR2 YFSETQ. This CDR3 comprises 13 residues. The CDR3 sequence is CASSQGRKATQYF. CDR3 DNA sequence: TGCGCCAGCAGCCAGGGCAGGAAAGCGACCCAGTACTTC.

V is TRBV9 and J is TRBJ2-3; D ambiguous. Trimming removed 0 bases from V and 6 bases from J, with 11 bases in between. This CDR3 is built from 14 residues. The germline gives CDR1 SGDLS, CDR2 YYNGEE. The DNA of the CDR3 is TGTGCCAGCAGCGTAGCTACTTCTGGGGATACGCAGTATTTT. It codes for CASSVATSGDTQYF.

This clonotype was observed a handful of times. This rearrangement joins TRBV5-1 to TRBJ2-1, with 7 bases fitting TRBD1. From germline, CDR1 is SGHRS and CDR2 YFSETQ. V dropped 4 bases and J dropped 6; count of bases not matched to a gene: 10. This CDR3 is 15 amino acids long. The CDR3 spells CASSHSGQNRNEQFF. CDR3 in DNA: TGCGCCAGCAGCCACTCGGGACAGAATCGCAATGAGCAGTTCTTC.

By its share, this clonotype is medium-sized (0.01 to 0.1%). V and J are TRBV20-1 and TRBJ1-2; D gene uncertain. The CDR3 spans 12 residues. Trimming took off 5 bases at V and 4 bases at J, with 11 bases between the two ends. CDR1 is DFQATT, CDR2 SNEGSKA, per germline (reference sequence). The CDR3 DNA follows: TGCAGTGCTCCTCGACGGTCCTATGGCTACACCTTC. Its translation is CSAPRRSYGYTF.

This clonotype is medium-sized by share. V and J are TRBV11-2 and TRBJ2-3; no definite D call. V lost 1 base and J 2 bases, leaving 7 bases between the germline ends. The germline CDR1 and CDR2 sequences are SGHAT and FQNNGV. The CDR3 contains 14 residues. The CDR3 protein is CASSLGFHTDTQYF. Written as DNA, the CDR3 is TGTGCCAGCAGCTTAGGGTTTCACACAGATACGCAGTATTTT. The full variable domain, with the rest looked up from reference TRBV11-2 and TRBJ2-3, is EAGVAQSPRYKIIEKRQSVAFWCNPISGHATLYWYQQILGQGPKLLIQFQNNGVVDDSQLPKDRFSAERLKGVDSTLKIQPAKLEDSAVYLCASSLGFHTDTQYFGPGTRLTVL.

The sample holds a few counts of this clonotype. This chain links TRBV5-5 with TRBJ1-1, with 7 bases that match TRBD1. Per the germline V gene, CDR1 is SGHKS and CDR2 is YYEKEE (reference sequence). This CDR3 region has 15 residues. V shed 0 bases and J 5 bases; nucleotides not matched to a gene: 7. The CDR3 loop is CASSLGSQGGTEAFF. For the CDR3, the DNA is TGTGCCAGCAGCTTGGGATCGCAGGGGGGAACTGAAGCTTTCTTT.

This clonotype was seen ten or more times. The V and J genes are TRBV6-6 and TRBJ2-5; 7 bases line up with TRBD2. Germline V CDR1 and CDR2: MNHNY, SVGAGI (reference sequence). The CDR3 loop spans 15 amino acids. V dropped 2 bases and J dropped 1; count of bases not matched to a gene: 4. The CDR3 region is CASSYAGGSQETQYF. The CDR3, as DNA: TGTGCCAGCAGTTACGCTGGCGGGAGCCAAGAGACCCAGTACTTC.

This clonotype was recorded once. A junction end diverges from the germline sequence, so it may reflect a read error. The V call is TRBV20-1, the J call TRBJ2-7, with 9 bases lining up with TRBD2. CDR3 length: 13 residues. Germline V CDR1 and CDR2: DFQATT, SNEGSKA (reference sequence). The CDR3 sequence: CSAAGGNSYEQHF. DNA of the CDR3: TGCAGTGCTGCGGGGGGGAACTCCTACGAGCAGCACTTC.

The V gene is TRBV5-1, the J gene TRBJ1-1; no definite D call. Trimming left V 0 bases short and J 7 bases short, with 16 bases between. This CDR3 spans 15 amino acids. Looked up from germline, CDR1 is SGHRS and CDR2 is YFSETQ. The CDR3 loop reads CASSLEQAKLGEAFF. Here the CDR3 DNA reads TGCGCCAGCAGCTTGGAGCAGGCCAAGCTAGGTGAAGCTTTCTTT.

This clonotype was detected only once. Mismatch with germline at one junction end may stem from a read error. This chain connects TRBV5-1 to TRBJ2-3, with 7 nucleotides matching TRBD2. CDR1 is SGHRS, CDR2 YFSETQ, per germline. The CDR3 covers 15 residues. DNA of the CDR3: TGCGCCAGCAGCTTGGGACTAGCAGTTTCAGATATGCAGTATTTT. Protein product: CASSLGLAVSDMQYF.

This clonotype is judged medium-sized. This sequence joins TRBV6-2 or TRBV6-3 and TRBJ2-3, with 8 bases that match TRBD2. Germline V lookup: CDR1 MNHEY, CDR2 SVGEGT. Trimming removed 2 bases from V and 7 bases from J; junction bases left unmatched: 8. The CDR3 is 15 residues long. The CDR3: CASSYKRGISYTQYF. DNA of the CDR3: TGTGCCAGCAGTTACAAGCGGGGGATTTCATATACGCAGTATTTT.

This clonotype has only a few counts. The DNA for the CDR3 is TGTGCCAGCAGCCGCTCTAGCGGGGTATACGAGCAGTACTTC. Encoded protein: CASSRSSGVYEQYF. V usage is TRBV6-1 and J usage is TRBJ2-7, with TRBD2 identical over 9 bases. The CDR3 spans 14 residues. CDR1 is MNHNS, CDR2 SASEGT, per germline. V trimming: 6 bases; J trimming: 4 bases; junction bases outside the gene matches: 7.

A word on this clonotype: This may arise from a read error, as a much more abundant clone is one base away. The CDR3, as DNA: TGTGCCGGCAGCTTAGCTCTCGGGGGGTCGGGAGTCGCTTTCTTT. The encoded protein is CAGSLALGGSGVAFF. The chain uses TRBV7-2 and TRBJ1-1; tentatively, D is TRBD1 (5 bases). The CDR3 spans 15 residues. Looked up from germline, CDR1 is SGHTA and CDR2 is FQGNSA.

This chain joins TRBV20-1 and TRBJ2-7; 8 bases fit TRBD2. The V segment lost 4 bases and the J segment 1 base; nucleotides outside the gene matches: 6. In germline, CDR1 is DFQATT, CDR2 SNEGSKA (reference sequence). The CDR3 sequence is 14 residues long. DNA for the CDR3: TGCAGTGCTACTCCTAGCGGGCGATCCTACGAGCAGTACTTC. This gives the protein CSATPSGRSYEQYF.

To note about this clonotype: Sequence at one end of the junction differs from germline and may be a read error. This sequence joins TRBV7-9 and TRBJ1-1, with D possibly TRBD1 on 6 matching bases. CDR1 and CDR2 (germline): SEHNR, FQNEAQ (reference sequence). This CDR3 spans 14 amino acids. The CDR3 sequence: CASSPWGQNIEAFF. The CDR3 nucleotides are TGTGCCAGCAGCCCCTGGGGGCAGAACATTGAAGCTTTCTTT.

This clonotype was counted ten times or more. The chain joins TRBV20-1 to TRBJ1-1, with D hard to call. Trimming cost V 5 bases and J 1 base, with 11 bases left between them. CDR3 length: 13 residues. The germline V gene has CDR1 DFQATT and CDR2 SNEGSKA (reference sequence). In DNA, the CDR3 is TGCAGTGCTCGCCATCGGGGGAACACTGAAGCTTTCTTT. This translates into CSARHRGNTEAFF.

By share, this clonotype counts as medium-sized. V is TRBV27 and J is TRBJ2-7; D may be TRBD1 (5 bases). With 5 bases removed from V and 9 bases from J, the gap between germline ends came to 20 bases. The germline V gene encodes CDR1 MNHEY and CDR2 SMNVEV (reference sequence). The length of the CDR3 is 14 residues. CDR3 in amino acids: CASSTDTRQSWQYF. The CDR3 DNA follows: TGTGCCAGCAGTACCGACACGCGACAGAGTTGGCAGTACTTC.

Within the sample, this clonotype is medium-sized. The chain combines TRBV28 with TRBJ1-1; D is ambiguous. Per germline, CDR1 MDHEN and CDR2 SYDVKM. The CDR3 covers 14 residues. Deletions cut 8 bases from V and 0 bases from J, with 13 bases between. CDR3 region: CASVKSYMNTEAFF. In nucleotides, the CDR3 is TGTGCCAGCGTGAAAAGCTACATGAACACTGAAGCTTTCTTT. The variable domain in full, with the rest retrieved from reference TRBV28 and TRBJ1-1, is DVKVTQSSRYLVKRTGEKVFLECVQDMDHENMFWYRQDPGLGLRLIYFSYDVKMKEKGDIPEGYSVSREKKERFSLILESASTNQTSMYLCASVKSYMNTEAFFGQGTRLTVV.

This clonotype was seen a handful of times. The chain couples TRBV6-6 to TRBJ1-2; D perhaps matches TRBD1 (6 bases). Germline loops: CDR1 MNHNY, CDR2 SVGAGI (reference sequence). This CDR3 region has 14 residues. Between the trimmed V and J ends, which lost 0 bases and 4 bases, there was a span of 9 bases. The CDR3 region has the DNA TGTGCCAGCAGTTACTCAGGGGGTGGCTATGGCTACACCTTC. It specifies CASSYSGGGYGYTF.

This clonotype is labeled medium-sized. The genes are TRBV27 and TRBJ2-3; 9 positions agree with TRBD2. V lost 6 bases, J lost 1 base, and 5 bases stayed unmatched. The CDR3 is made up of 15 amino acids. Germline CDR1 and CDR2: MNHEY and SMNVEV (reference sequence). The CDR3 loop is CASSLAGLGTDTQYF. CDR3 nucleotide sequence: TGTGCCAGCAGCCTAGCGGGGCTGGGCACAGATACGCAGTATTTT.

This sequence joins TRBV5-1 and TRBJ1-6; possible D gene TRBD1, 5 bases. The CDR3 runs to 15 residues. CDR1 and CDR2 (germline): SGHRS, YFSETQ. V was trimmed by 0 bases and J by 9 bases, leaving 13 bases between them. Here the CDR3 DNA reads TGCGCCAGCAGCTTGGCGGGCAGGGTTAGTTCACCCCTCCACTTT. Its translation: CASSLAGRVSSPLHF. Complete variable domain (other parts from reference TRBV5-1 and TRBJ1-6): KAGVTQTPRYLIKTRGQQVTLSCSPISGHRSVSWYQQTPGQGLQFLFEYFSETQRNKGNFPGRFSGRQFSNSRSEMNVSTLELGDSALYLCASSLAGRVSSPLHFGNGTRLTVT.

This clonotype was recorded a few times. V usage is TRBV7-9 and J usage is TRBJ1-5; D not resolved. Trimming took off 3 bases at V and 4 bases at J, with 13 bases between the two ends. This CDR3 contains 15 residues. CDR1 is SEHNR and CDR2 is FQNEAQ in the germline V gene (reference sequence). CDR3 nucleotides: TGTGCCAGCAGCTTTGGGGTTGGGTTGAATCAGCCCCAGCATTTT. Its translation is CASSFGVGLNQPQHF.

This clonotype was observed many times. The V gene is TRBV6-1, the J gene TRBJ2-3, with 10 bases matching TRBD1. V trimming: 6 bases; J trimming: 5 bases; junction bases outside the gene matches: 8. The germline V gene has CDR1 MNHNS and CDR2 SASEGT. This CDR3 comprises 15 residues. The DNA of the CDR3 is TGTGCCAGCAGCTCGGGACAGGGGAGGGTAGATACGCAGTATTTT. It specifies CASSSGQGRVDTQYF.